One and the same sample provided the 8 T cell receptor beta chains below, sequenced in a study of blood T cell repertoires in COVID-19. Assay: immunoSEQ multiplex PCR; the TCRdb copy retains only in-frame clones and omits some. The table has roughly 200,000 clones, nearly 90% seen once; the top ten hold approximately 0.64%. The specimen sequenced was peripheral blood. The receptors stem from a man aged 45-60 years with acute or convalescent COVID-19.

CDR3 nucleotides: TGTGCCAGCAGCCAAGGGGCAATCTCTGAAGCTTTCTTT. As protein: CASSQGAISEAFF. The chain combines TRBV27 with TRBJ1-1; perhaps TRBD1 as D (5 bases). The CDR3 runs to 13 residues. Trimming shortened V by 6 bases and J by 6 bases, and 14 bases separated the two germline ends. Germline V gene sequence: CDR1 MNHEY, CDR2 SMNVEV (reference sequence).

J is TRBJ1-4 and V is TRBV6-5; 7 positions agree with TRBD1. V lost 5 bases and J lost 8; bases outside the gene matches: 11. Germline CDR1 reads MNHEY; CDR2 reads SVGAGI. CDR3 length: 15 amino acids. The CDR3 loop reads CASSQTTGISEKLFF. In nucleotides, the CDR3 is TGTGCCAGCAGTCAAACGACAGGGATAAGCGAAAAACTGTTTTTT.

Details on this clone: Other nucleotide sequences in the sample specify the same CDR3. The V and J genes are TRBV7-9 and TRBJ1-1; TRBD1 agrees at 7 bases. V gave up 3 bases and J gave up 5 bases; unmatched junction bases: 6. CDR1 is SEHNR and CDR2 is FQNEAQ in the germline V gene (reference sequence). The CDR3 covers 14 residues. This CDR3 reads CASSLEGGGTEAFF. The CDR3 DNA is TGTGCCAGCAGCTTGGAAGGGGGCGGTACTGAAGCTTTCTTT.

CDR3 in DNA: TGTGCCACCAGCACAACCCGGACAGTTAGCAATCAGCCCCAGCATTTT. Its translation is CATSTTRTVSNQPQHF. This rearrangement joins TRBV15 to TRBJ1-5, with D maybe TRBD1 (6 bases). The CDR3 consists of 16 residues. Germline V lookup: CDR1 LNHNV, CDR2 YYDKDF (reference sequence). V was clipped by 4 bases and J by 0 bases, with 13 bases between them. Full variable domain (outside the CDR3, taken from reference TRBV15 and TRBJ1-5): DAMVIQNPRYQVTQFGKPVTLSCSQTLNHNVMYWYQQKSSQAPKLLFHYYDKDFNNEADTPDNFQSRRPNTSFCFLDIRSPGLGDTAMYLCATSTTRTVSNQPQHFGDGTRLSIL.

This clone is a singleton in its sample. The genes are TRBV7-9 and TRBJ2-3; possible D gene TRBD2, 6 bases. The CDR3 totals 15 residues. The germline V gene has CDR1 SEHNR and CDR2 FQNEAQ (reference sequence). The germline V and J ends were trimmed by 3 bases and 2 bases, with 12 bases remaining between them. The chain's CDR3 is CASSFAGKITDTQYF. In nucleotides, the CDR3 is TGTGCCAGCAGCTTCGCGGGGAAGATCACAGATACGCAGTATTTT.

DNA for the CDR3: TGCAGCGCCCGTCCCCAGGCTGAAGCTTTCTTT. Translating gives CSARPQAEAFF. The rearrangement uses TRBV29-1 and TRBJ1-1; D call uncertain. Looked up from germline, CDR1 is SQVTM and CDR2 is ANQGSEA. Trimming shortened V by 7 bases and J by 6 bases, and 12 bases separated the two germline ends. The CDR3 covers 11 residues.

The gene calls are TRBV29-1 and TRBJ1-1, with D maybe TRBD1 (6 bases). CDR3 length equals 11 residues. V dropped 0 bases and J dropped 10 bases, with 9 bases sitting between them. The germline V gene encodes CDR1 SQVTM and CDR2 ANQGSEA. The CDR3 nucleotides are TGCAGCGTTGAAGATGGGACAAGAGCTTTCTTT. It yields the protein CSVEDGTRAFF.

The chain recombines TRBV7-3 with TRBJ2-1; 8 positions match TRBD2. V shed 5 bases, J shed 5 bases, and the junction held 8 bases outside the gene matches. Germline loops: CDR1 SGHTA, CDR2 FQGTGA. The CDR3 covers 15 residues. The CDR3 is CASSVGTSLNNEQFF. The DNA for the CDR3 is TGTGCCAGCAGCGTTGGGACTAGTTTAAACAATGAGCAGTTCTTC.